Below are 25 T cell receptor beta chains sequenced from a single sample in a study of OX40 agonist ivuxolimab in advanced cancers. TCRdb's table, derived via immunoSEQ multiplex PCR, lists solely in-frame clones and lacks some. The repertoire holds over 65,000 clones, roughly 85% seen once, with 1.5% to 2.5% in the top ten. The sample was CD4+ or CD8+ T cells sorted from blood, taken in a trial of the OX40 agonist ivuxolimab. The receptor set was obtained from an adult with an advanced solid tumor such as melanoma, head and neck, liver or kidney cancer.

V usage is TRBV5-1 and J usage is TRBJ2-4; 9 bases fit TRBD1. The CDR3 loop spans 14 amino acids. The ends lost 4 bases at V and 8 bases at J; junction bases unmatched: 7. Germline V lookup: CDR1 SGHRS, CDR2 YFSETQ. CDR3 coding DNA: TGCGCCAGCAGCACCGGGACAGGGAGGGACATTCAGTACTTC. Residues: CASSTGTGRDIQYF.

The chain combines TRBV30 with TRBJ1-5; D is ambiguous. The V end lost 1 base, the J end lost 3 bases, and 7 bases lay between the germline ends. The CDR3 loop spans 13 amino acids. The germline V gene encodes CDR1 GTSNPN and CDR2 SVGIG (reference sequence). CDR3: CAWSDRYNQPQHF. In nucleotides, the CDR3 is TGTGCCTGGAGTGACAGATACAATCAGCCCCAGCATTTT. The complete variable domain, with remaining parts taken from reference TRBV30 and TRBJ1-5, reads SQTIHQWPATLVQPVGSPLSLECTVEGTSNPNLYWYRQAAGRGLQLLFYSVGIGQISSEVPQNLSASRPQDRQFILSSKKLLLSDSGFYLCAWSDRYNQPQHFGDGTRLSIL.

The chain carries TRBV2 and TRBJ1-1; D call uncertain. V was clipped by 3 bases and J by 5 bases, with 13 bases between them. The CDR3 sequence is 14 residues long. Per the germline V gene, CDR1 is SNHLY and CDR2 is FYNNEI. This chain's CDR3 is CASSDPTGYTEAFF. CDR3 DNA: TGTGCCAGCAGTGACCCCACGGGGTATACTGAAGCTTTCTTT.

The chain carries TRBV7-2 and TRBJ2-6; D gene unclear. The CDR3 totals 14 residues. The ends were cut back, 5 bases at V and 0 bases at J, with 5 bases in the middle. CDR1 and CDR2 from the germline V gene are SGHTA and FQGNSA. The CDR3 sequence is CASSPDSGANVLTF. Here the CDR3 DNA reads TGTGCCAGCAGCCCCGACTCTGGGGCCAACGTCCTGACTTTC.

The chain combines TRBV5-4 with TRBJ2-3; 12 bases are a match to TRBD1. CDR1 and CDR2 (germline): SGHNT, YYREEE (reference sequence). V lost 4 bases to trimming and J lost 4 bases; unmatched junction nucleotides: 7. This CDR3 contains 16 residues. The DNA of the CDR3 is TGTGCCAGCAGCCACCCCGGGACAGGGGGCGCAGATACGCAGTATTTT. Protein: CASSHPGTGGADTQYF. Using reference TRBV5-4 and TRBJ2-3 for the parts outside the CDR3, the full variable domain is ETGVTQSPTHLIKTRGQQVTLRCSSQSGHNTVSWYQQALGQGPQFIFQYYREEENGRGNFPPRFSGLQFPNYSSELNVNALELDDSALYLCASSHPGTGGADTQYFGPGTRLTVL.

The rearrangement joins TRBV9 to TRBJ2-5; D unclear. Germline lookup yields CDR1 SGDLS and CDR2 YYNGEE. V lost 3 bases, J lost 0 bases, and 9 bases lay in between. This CDR3 contains 14 residues. This CDR3 reads CASSGRRYQETQYF. CDR3 nucleotide sequence: TGTGCCAGCAGCGGCAGGCGGTACCAAGAGACCCAGTACTTC.

This chain joins TRBV11-1 and TRBJ1-1; TRBD1 agrees at 8 bases. The CDR3 is 13 residues long. Trimming took 5 bases from V and 10 from J; bases not matched to a gene: 9. Germline lookup yields CDR1 SGHAT and CDR2 FQDESV (reference sequence). CDR3 DNA sequence: TGTGCCAGCAGCGTTGACAGGGGAGGAGCAGCTTTCTTT. Its protein is CASSVDRGGAAFF. The full variable domain, completed using reference TRBV11-1 and TRBJ1-1, is EAEVAQSPRYKITEKSQAVAFWCDPISGHATLYWYRQILGQGPELLVQFQDESVVDDSQLPKDRFSAERLKGVDSTLKIQPAELGDSAMYLCASSVDRGGAAFFGQGTRLTVV.

This clone has a single count. The gene calls are TRBV11-3 and TRBJ2-1; no clear D gene. This CDR3 contains 13 residues. V was cut by 5 bases and J by 7 bases, with 12 bases left in between. CDR1 is SGHNT and CDR2 is YENEEA in the germline V gene. The CDR3 region has the DNA TGTGCCAGCAGCGTCGACACCTGGAATGAGCAGTTCTTC. Protein product: CASSVDTWNEQFF.

The J gene is TRBJ1-1, the V gene TRBV7-9; D unresolved. Trimming took off 4 bases at V and 6 bases at J, with 9 bases between the two ends. In germline, CDR1 is SEHNR, CDR2 FQNEAQ (reference sequence). CDR3 length: 12 amino acids. CDR3 nucleotide sequence: TGTGCCAGCAGCTCGATTCGGGCTGAAGCTTTCTTT. Residues: CASSSIRAEAFF.

The rearrangement joins TRBV9 to TRBJ2-1, with D hard to call. V lost 4 bases to trimming and J lost 2 bases, with 19 bases between them. The CDR3 length is 17 residues. CDR1 and CDR2 (germline): SGDLS, YYNGEE. The CDR3, as DNA: TGTGCCAGCAGCCTCATACTGGGCTACCCCACCTACAATGAGCAGTTCTTC. This gives the protein CASSLILGYPTYNEQFF.

This chain uses TRBV10-2 with TRBJ2-7, with TRBD1 matching over 7 bases. The J segment lost 7 bases and the V segment lost 6 bases, leaving 3 bases of the junction unmatched. This CDR3 spans 11 amino acids. Germline assignment: CDR1 WSHSY and CDR2 SAAADI. In DNA, the CDR3 is TGCGCCAGCAGGGAGGACAGGGAGCAGTACTTC. Its protein product is CASREDREQYF.

This rearrangement joins TRBV6-6 to TRBJ2-3, with 8 nucleotides matching TRBD1. Germline V gene lookup returns CDR1 MNHNY and CDR2 SVGAGI (reference sequence). The CDR3 contains 15 residues. V was clipped by 2 bases and J by 1 base; unmatched bases: 2. In DNA form, the CDR3 reads TGTGCCAGCAGTTACCCGGGACAGGGCACAGATACGCAGTATTTT. It codes for CASSYPGQGTDTQYF.

V gene TRBV5-1 combines with J gene TRBJ2-5; D ambiguous. Germline V gene lookup returns CDR1 SGHRS and CDR2 YFSETQ. V dropped 0 bases and J dropped 4 bases, with 7 bases sitting between them. The CDR3 contains 13 residues. The CDR3 spells CASSLDRPETQYF. The CDR3, as DNA: TGCGCCAGCAGCTTGGACAGACCAGAGACCCAGTACTTC.

CDR3 coding DNA: TGTGCCAGCAGCCACCTGGGGGGAGGGTCGGACTATGGCTACACCTTC. Translated, it gives CASSHLGGGSDYGYTF. The chain is built from TRBV5-4 and TRBJ1-2, with D perhaps matching TRBD1 (5 bases). Germline V lookup: CDR1 SGHNT, CDR2 YYREEE (reference sequence). This CDR3 is built from 16 residues. Trimming took off 4 bases at V and 3 bases at J, with 19 bases between the two ends.

This clone was found once. This chain joins TRBV19 and TRBJ1-5; D uncertain. The CDR3 is made up of 13 amino acids. Germline-derived CDR1 and CDR2 are LNHDA and SQIVND (reference sequence). Trimming took off 7 bases at V and 4 bases at J, with 11 bases between the two ends. CDR3 amino acids: CASNTYQNQPQHF. DNA of the CDR3: TGTGCCAGTAACACCTACCAAAATCAGCCCCAGCATTTT.

The genes are TRBV6-4 and TRBJ1-2, with D possibly matching TRBD1 (5 bases). This CDR3 contains 13 residues. V dropped 4 bases and J dropped 4 bases, with 10 bases sitting between them. Per the germline V gene, CDR1 is MRHNA and CDR2 is SNTAGT. The CDR3 DNA follows: TGTGCCAGCAGTGTCGGGACTGGCTATGGCTACACCTTC. It translates to CASSVGTGYGYTF.

The chain is built from TRBV28 and TRBJ2-2; a possible D gene is TRBD1 (7 bases). V lost 3 bases and J 5 bases, leaving 13 bases between the germline ends. There are 15 residues in the CDR3. CDR1 and CDR2 (germline): MDHEN, SYDVKM. The DNA of the CDR3 is TGTGCCAGCAGTTTTAGGGCAGGGGGGACCGGGGAGCTGTTTTTT. Amino acids: CASSFRAGGTGELFF.

This clone has only one observation. V is TRBV30 and J is TRBJ2-1; TRBD1 aligns across 7 bases. J was trimmed by 12 bases and V by 3 bases; bases with no gene match: 11. The CDR3 consists of 13 residues. The germline V gene encodes CDR1 GTSNPN and CDR2 SVGIG (reference sequence). As DNA, the CDR3 is TGTGCCTGGAGCCACGACAGGGCGATTGGGCAGTTCTTC. It translates to CAWSHDRAIGQFF.

The chain recombines TRBV30 with TRBJ1-2, with TRBD1 matching 11 bases. CDR1 GTSNPN and CDR2 SVGIG come from the germline V gene (reference sequence). The junction had 14 bases not matched to a gene; V was cut back by 4 bases and J by 4 bases. The CDR3 length is 17 residues. CDR3 nucleotides: TGTGCCTGGATCCAATGGGGGATGGGACAGGGGGTCTATGGCTACACCTTC. Translated: CAWIQWGMGQGVYGYTF.

The chain carries TRBV6-5 and TRBJ2-2, with unresolved D. The germline V and J ends were trimmed by 5 bases and 5 bases, with 12 bases remaining between them. Germline assignment: CDR1 MNHEY and CDR2 SVGAGI. This CDR3 is 14 amino acids long. The CDR3 region is CASSPDVYTGELFF. CDR3 DNA: TGTGCCAGCAGTCCGGACGTGTATACCGGGGAGCTGTTTTTT.

V usage is TRBV4-1 and J usage is TRBJ2-5; D not resolved. Germline V CDR1 and CDR2: MGHRA, YSYEKL. Between the trimmed V and J ends, which lost 0 bases and 5 bases, there was a span of 13 bases. The CDR3 is 15 amino acids. The CDR3 protein is CASSQDPGFGETQYF. The CDR3 coding sequence is TGCGCCAGCAGCCAAGATCCTGGGTTTGGCGAGACCCAGTACTTC.

This chain joins TRBV27 and TRBJ1-5, with D possibly being TRBD1 (5 bases). Germline loops: CDR1 MNHEY, CDR2 SMNVEV (reference sequence). This CDR3 comprises 14 residues. Trimming shortened V by 3 bases and J by 6 bases, and 12 bases separated the two germline ends. The CDR3 loop is CASSFRGKGQPQHF. The CDR3 DNA reads TGTGCCAGCAGTTTTAGGGGCAAGGGTCAGCCCCAGCATTTT.

This clone was observed a single time. The CDR3 spells CASSLLRSGMAEAFF. CDR3 nucleotide sequence: TGTGCCAGCAGTTTATTACGTTCGGGGATGGCTGAAGCTTTCTTT. The V gene is TRBV28, the J gene TRBJ1-1; D unresolved. Looked up from germline, CDR1 is MDHEN and CDR2 is SYDVKM. Deletions cut 1 base from V and 6 bases from J, with 15 bases between. This CDR3 comprises 15 residues.

This rearrangement joins TRBV28 to TRBJ1-5; the D is unclear. This CDR3 is 16 amino acids long. CDR1 MDHEN and CDR2 SYDVKM come from the germline V gene. The V end lost 5 bases, the J end lost 5 bases, and 19 bases lay between the germline ends. CDR3 nucleotides: TGTGCCAGCAGTAGGCCCTTGGCAGGTTCTGATCAGCCCCAGCATTTT. Translation gives CASSRPLAGSDQPQHF.

This clone is a singleton in its sample. The chain combines TRBV9 with TRBJ2-2, with 9 bases identical to TRBD2. Germline V gene sequence: CDR1 SGDLS, CDR2 YYNGEE. This CDR3 spans 17 amino acids. With V trimmed by 2 bases and J by 0 bases, 5 bases remained unmatched. CDR3 region: CASSVGGGGANTGELFF. The DNA of the CDR3 is TGTGCCAGCAGCGTCGGAGGCGGGGGGGCGAACACCGGGGAGCTGTTTTTT.